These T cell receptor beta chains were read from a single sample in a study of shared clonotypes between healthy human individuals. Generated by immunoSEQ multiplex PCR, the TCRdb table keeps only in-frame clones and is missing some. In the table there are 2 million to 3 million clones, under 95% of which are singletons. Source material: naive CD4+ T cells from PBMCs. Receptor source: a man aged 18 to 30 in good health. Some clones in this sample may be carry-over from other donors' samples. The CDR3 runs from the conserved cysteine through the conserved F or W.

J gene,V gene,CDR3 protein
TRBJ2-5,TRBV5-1,CASSLGPGIQETQYF
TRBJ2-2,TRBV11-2,CASSLVGRSNTGELFF
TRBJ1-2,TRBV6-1,CASRPRDSAGDGYTF
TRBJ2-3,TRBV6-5,CASSYSGTARGMQYF
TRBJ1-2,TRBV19,CASSISRRANYGYTF
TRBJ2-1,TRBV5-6,CASSLRIEAGASYNEQFF
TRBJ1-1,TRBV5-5,CASSLVDFWGNTEAFF
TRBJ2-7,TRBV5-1,CASSLGPRYEQYF
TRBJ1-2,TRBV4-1,CASSQFSGVRGYTF
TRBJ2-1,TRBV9,CASSPRGARKNEQFF
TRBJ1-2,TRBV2,CASSLRLDGYTF
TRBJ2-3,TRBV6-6,CASSGRTGGTDTQYF
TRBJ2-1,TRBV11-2,CASSLSRDPTYNEQFF
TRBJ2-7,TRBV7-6,CASSLGKTDYEQYF
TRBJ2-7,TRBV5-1,CASSPLGQGVYEQYF
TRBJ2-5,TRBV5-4,CASSKGLAVQETQYF
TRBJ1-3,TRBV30,CAWSDGFSGNTIYF
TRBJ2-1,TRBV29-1,CSVGLLLLNEQFF
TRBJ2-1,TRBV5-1,CASSPSRTSEVNEQFF
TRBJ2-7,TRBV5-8,CASSLASRVEQYF
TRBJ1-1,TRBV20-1,CSASGEYEAFF
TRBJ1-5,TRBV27,CASRPSHSSNQPQHF
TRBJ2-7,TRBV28,CASRPPGQGYEQYF
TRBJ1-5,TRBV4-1,CASSPPNQPQHF
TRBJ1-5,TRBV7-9,CASSLARRGNQPQHF
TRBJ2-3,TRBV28,CASSRVDTQYF
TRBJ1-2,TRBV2,CASSEVSRTRSRYGYTF
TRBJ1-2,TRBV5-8,CASSLVRLFNYGYTF
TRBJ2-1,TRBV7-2,CASSRSGNYNEQFF
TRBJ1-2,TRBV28,CASIVDPGTGLFGGYTF
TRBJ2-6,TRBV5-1,CASSLGPGGVSGANVLTF
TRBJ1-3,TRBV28,CASSFFPHSGNTIYF
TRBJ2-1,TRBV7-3,CASSLMANEQFF
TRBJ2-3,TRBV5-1,CASSSLPADTQYF
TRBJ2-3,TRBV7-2,CASSPGTRPYF
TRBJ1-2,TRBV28,CATGGYTF
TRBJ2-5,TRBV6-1,CASSDPGGIQETQYF
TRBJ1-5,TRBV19,CAISNRDSNQPQHF
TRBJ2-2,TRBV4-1,CASSQEGVFSGRTPTGELFF
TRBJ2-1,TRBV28,CASNPIRGSSYNEQFF
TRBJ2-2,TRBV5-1,CASSLISLRPGDTGELFF
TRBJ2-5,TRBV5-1,CASSGNRDSRQETQYF
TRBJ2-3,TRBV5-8,CASSLGTASTDTQYF
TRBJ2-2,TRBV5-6,CASSAPGTGEGRELFF
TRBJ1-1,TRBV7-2,CASSLTDSTEAFF
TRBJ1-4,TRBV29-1,CSVPGQGATNEKLFF
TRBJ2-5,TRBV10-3,CATRLGTEETQYF
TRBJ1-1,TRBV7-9,CASSGTTGEAFF
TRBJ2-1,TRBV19,CASSPRQRSSSYNEQFF
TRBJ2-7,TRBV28,CASSSPPTGSYEQYF
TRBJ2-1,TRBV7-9,CASSFGTGVYNEQFF
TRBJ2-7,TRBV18,CASSQTRSEYEQYF
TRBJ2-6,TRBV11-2,CASSFLQGTGANVLTF
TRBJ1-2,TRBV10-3,CAISEQGGYDYGYTF
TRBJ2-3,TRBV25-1,CASSSLKGGEVTDTQYF